The following is a T cell receptor beta chain sequence with its context. Its antigen remains unknown. Healthy donors of bone marrow made up the group. This sample is part of a study of cytomegalovirus exposure and HLA in healthy donors. Regarding the study as a whole: Certain sequence variants were highly shared and formed a cluster, and this cluster was likely a sequencing artifact. CMV serostatus was the only recorded immune exposure for donors.

With 60 Vbeta and 13 Jbeta primers, the PCR was carried out. The repertoire was sequenced with immunoSEQ multiplex PCR; TCRdb's copy has only in-frame clones and lacks some. The sample contains around 150,000 clones, around 78% of which appear only once. The sample comprised PBMCs. This TCR derives from a woman aged 40 to 49 in good health and CMV-seronegative.

The chain's CDR3 is CASSLGTGQPQHF. As DNA, the CDR3 is TGTGCCAGCAGCTTAGGTACGGGGCAGCCCCAGCATTTT. The V call is TRBV7-9, the J call TRBJ1-5, with D unclear. This CDR3 spans 13 amino acids. The V end lost 1 base, the J end lost 7 bases, and 8 bases lay between the germline ends. Per germline, CDR1 SEHNR and CDR2 FQNEAQ (reference sequence).